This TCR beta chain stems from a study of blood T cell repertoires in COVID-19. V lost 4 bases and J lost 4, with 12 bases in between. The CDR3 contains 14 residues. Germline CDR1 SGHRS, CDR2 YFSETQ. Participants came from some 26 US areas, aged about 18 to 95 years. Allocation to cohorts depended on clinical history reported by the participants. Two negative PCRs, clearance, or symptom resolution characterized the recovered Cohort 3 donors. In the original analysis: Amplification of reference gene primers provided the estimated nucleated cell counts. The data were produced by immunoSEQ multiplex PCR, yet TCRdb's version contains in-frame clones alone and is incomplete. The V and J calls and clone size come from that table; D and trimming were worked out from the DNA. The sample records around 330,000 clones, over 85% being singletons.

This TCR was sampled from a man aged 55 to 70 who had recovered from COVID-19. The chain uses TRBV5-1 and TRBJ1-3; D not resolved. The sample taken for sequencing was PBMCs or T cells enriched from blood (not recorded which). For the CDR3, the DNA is TGCGCCAGCAGCCATCTCGGAGACGGAAACACCATATATTTT. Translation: CASSHLGDGNTIYF.